The 27 T cell receptor beta chains in this list originate from one sample, sequenced in a study of technical replicates of blood from several donors. Here immunoSEQ multiplex PCR was the method, and the copy in TCRdb shows in-frame clones only, minus some. The sample has 55,000 to 75,000 clones; 85% to 95% are singletons. Material: T cells isolated from PBMCs. The receptors were sampled from a human donor in good health.

The chain joins TRBV6-1 to TRBJ2-3, with 7 bases identical to TRBD2. The CDR3 is made up of 15 amino acids. Germline CDR1 is MNHNS and CDR2 is SASEGT. Trimming cost V 4 bases and J 6 bases; bases outside gene matches: 10. The DNA for the CDR3 is TGTGCCAGCAGTGGGGGAGGGAGGGGATTCGATACGCAGTATTTT. The encoded protein is CASSGGGRGFDTQYF.

The chain employs TRBV14 and TRBJ1-4, with 8 bases lining up with TRBD1. CDR3 length equals 14 residues. CDR1 SGHDN and CDR2 FVKESK come from the germline V gene. V gave up 4 bases and J gave up 7 bases; unmatched junction bases: 5. The CDR3 sequence: CASSRTGGFEKLFF. The CDR3 DNA reads TGTGCCAGCAGCCGAACAGGGGGGTTTGAAAAACTGTTTTTT.

The chain employs TRBV25-1 and TRBJ2-6; possible D gene TRBD1, 5 bases. The germline V gene encodes CDR1 MGHDK and CDR2 SYGVNS. The CDR3 is 16 residues long. The germline V and J ends were trimmed by 1 base and 4 bases, with 11 bases remaining between them. CDR3 amino acids: CASSELAGNGANVLTF. The CDR3 DNA sequence: TGTGCCAGCAGTGAATTAGCAGGGAACGGGGCCAACGTCCTGACTTTC.

This clone was found once. This chain connects TRBV6-5 to TRBJ2-5, with 8 positions matching TRBD1. The ends lost 1 base at V and 1 base at J; junction bases unmatched: 2. In germline, CDR1 is MNHEY, CDR2 SVGAGI. The CDR3 has 15 amino acids. The CDR3: CASSYWGTGQETQYF. The CDR3, as DNA: TGTGCCAGCAGTTACTGGGGGACAGGCCAAGAGACCCAGTACTTC.

V and J are TRBV4-3 and TRBJ1-2; TRBD1 aligns across 12 bases. J gave up 7 bases and V 1 base, and 4 bases lay outside the gene matches. This CDR3 has 15 residues. Germline CDR1 and CDR2: LGHNA and YSLEER. In DNA form, the CDR3 reads TGCGCCAGCAGCCAAGTATGGGACAGGGGGCTTGGCTACACCTTC. Its translation is CASSQVWDRGLGYTF.

This clone was recorded once. The chain carries TRBV5-1 and TRBJ2-7; 8 bases map to TRBD2. Trimming removed 2 bases from V and 0 bases from J; junction bases left unmatched: 10. CDR1 and CDR2 (germline): SGHRS, YFSETQ. The CDR3 is made up of 17 amino acids. The CDR3 is CASSLGLTSGGSYEQYF. As DNA, the CDR3 is TGCGCCAGCAGCTTAGGGCTTACTAGCGGAGGCTCCTACGAGCAGTACTTC.

The chain links TRBV10-1 to TRBJ2-5; no definite D call. Looked up from germline, CDR1 is WNHNN and CDR2 is SYGVQD (reference sequence). The CDR3 contains 13 residues. CDR3 protein: CATLQAWQETQYF. The CDR3 coding sequence is TGCGCGACCTTGCAAGCGTGGCAAGAGACCCAGTACTTC.

V gene TRBV29-1 combines with J gene TRBJ2-3; the D is unclear. Germline values: CDR1 SQVTM, CDR2 ANQGSEA. This CDR3 spans 13 amino acids. With 0 bases removed from V and 4 bases from J, the gap between germline ends came to 8 bases. CDR3 residues: CSVEDVTPDTQYF. The CDR3 DNA is TGCAGCGTTGAAGACGTGACTCCAGATACGCAGTATTTT.

This sequence joins TRBV5-6 and TRBJ2-1, with TRBD2 matching 8 bases. The germline CDR1 and CDR2 sequences are SGHDT and YYEEEE. J was trimmed by 0 bases and V by 4 bases; bases with no gene match: 9. This CDR3 region has 17 residues. The CDR3: CASSPLAREASYNEQFF. The CDR3 region has the DNA TGTGCCAGCAGCCCCCTGGCGCGGGAGGCCTCCTACAATGAGCAGTTCTTC.

V and J are TRBV2 and TRBJ2-2, with D possibly TRBD1 on 5 matching bases. V lost 7 bases, J lost 0 bases, and 18 bases lay in between. Germline V gene lookup returns CDR1 SNHLY and CDR2 FYNNEI. The CDR3 has 17 residues. CDR3 amino acids: CASTSHRQNANTGELFF. DNA of the CDR3: TGTGCCAGCACCAGTCACAGGCAGAACGCGAACACCGGGGAGCTGTTTTTT.

The chain has TRBV13 and TRBJ2-7; the D is unclear. V dropped 2 bases and J dropped 5 bases, with 10 bases sitting between them. This CDR3 spans 13 amino acids. From germline, CDR1 is PRHDT and CDR2 FYEKMQ (reference sequence). The DNA of the CDR3 is TGTGCCAGCAGCTTAACCCAGTTTCACGAGCAGTACTTC. Translated, it gives CASSLTQFHEQYF. Filled out from reference TRBV13 and TRBJ2-7, the complete variable domain reads AAGVIQSPRHLIKEKRETATLKCYPIPRHDTVYWYQQGPGQDPQFLISFYEKMQSDKGSIPDRFSAQQFSDYHSELNMSSLELGDSALYFCASSLTQFHEQYFGPGTRLTVT.

This chain connects TRBV2 to TRBJ2-7; 8 bases match TRBD2. The CDR3 has 16 amino acids. CDR1 SNHLY and CDR2 FYNNEI come from the germline V gene. The junction had 7 bases not matched to a gene; V was cut back by 0 bases and J by 3 bases. The CDR3 coding sequence is TGTGCCAGCAGTGAAGCCCTACTAGCGGCTAGCTACGAGCAGTACTTC. The encoded protein is CASSEALLAASYEQYF. Together with reference TRBV2 and TRBJ2-7, the CDR3 gives the full variable domain: EPEVTQTPSHQVTQMGQEVILRCVPISNHLYFYWYRQILGQKVEFLVSFYNNEISEKSEIFDDQFSVERPDGSNFTLKIRSTKLEDSAMYFCASSEALLAASYEQYFGPGTRLTVT.

The rearrangement joins TRBV5-4 to TRBJ1-2; D possibly corresponds to TRBD1 (6 bases). Trimming took off 3 bases at V and 1 base at J, with 19 bases between the two ends. Germline CDR1 reads SGHNT; CDR2 reads YYREEE (reference sequence). This CDR3 has 17 amino acids. Here the CDR3 reads CASSSGGTRGVNYGYTF. CDR3 sequence (DNA): TGTGCCAGCAGCTCCGGGGGGACACGAGGGGTTAACTATGGCTACACCTTC.

The chain combines TRBV5-4 with TRBJ2-7; 10 bases align to TRBD2. With V trimmed by 4 bases and J by 5 bases, 9 bases remained unmatched. Germline lookup yields CDR1 SGHNT and CDR2 YYREEE (reference sequence). The CDR3 has 15 residues. Here the CDR3 DNA reads TGTGCCAGCAGCCCGCTAGCGGGAGAAGTAGACGAGCAGTACTTC. Protein sequence: CASSPLAGEVDEQYF.

J is TRBJ2-4 and V is TRBV7-2; D is uncertain. The ends were cut back, 0 bases at V and 4 bases at J, with 7 bases in the middle. The CDR3 runs 14 residues. Germline V gene lookup returns CDR1 SGHTA and CDR2 FQGNSA. In nucleotides, the CDR3 is TGTGCCAGCAGCTTAGCGAGCTTTAAAAACATTCAGTACTTC. Residues: CASSLASFKNIQYF.

In this sample, this clone turned up once. The genes are TRBV7-8 and TRBJ2-5, with 10 bases matching TRBD2. With 1 base clipped from V and 1 base from J, the junction kept 9 bases outside the gene matches. In germline, CDR1 is SGHVS, CDR2 FQNEAQ. The CDR3 extends over 18 amino acids. The CDR3 DNA reads as TGTGCCAGCAGCTTAGTCGTCCTAGCGGGAGTTAGCCAAGAGACCCAGTACTTC. Protein sequence: CASSLVVLAGVSQETQYF.

This chain joins TRBV7-9 and TRBJ2-5; D not resolved. The CDR3 sequence is 12 residues long. Looked up from germline, CDR1 is SEHNR and CDR2 is FQNEAQ (reference sequence). The V end was cut by 5 bases, the J end by 5 bases, with 9 bases between. The CDR3, as DNA: TGTGCCAGCAGCGTGGTTGAGGAGACCCAGTACTTC. Its translation is CASSVVEETQYF.

The chain recombines TRBV7-9 with TRBJ2-1, with 12 bases aligning to TRBD2. This CDR3 region has 17 residues. V shed 1 base, J shed 0 bases, and the junction held 1 base outside the gene matches. Germline CDR1 reads SEHNR; CDR2 reads FQNEAQ (reference sequence). In nucleotides, the CDR3 is TGTGCCAGCAGCTTAGGACTAGCGGGAGTCTCCTACAATGAGCAGTTCTTC. Protein sequence: CASSLGLAGVSYNEQFF.

This clone has just a few counts. In DNA, the CDR3 is TGTGCCAGCAGCTTAGGTTCCGGCGGGGAGCTGTTTTTT. It is translated as CASSLGSGGELFF. The chain carries TRBV7-9 and TRBJ2-2; D gene ambiguous. V was trimmed by 1 base and J by 7 bases, leaving 7 bases between them. This CDR3 has 13 residues. Per the germline V gene, CDR1 is SEHNR and CDR2 is FQNEAQ (reference sequence). Together with reference TRBV7-9 and TRBJ2-2, the CDR3 gives the full variable domain: DTGVSQNPRHKITKRGQNVTFRCDPISEHNRLYWYRQTLGQGPEFLTYFQNEAQLEKSRLLSDRFSAERPKGSFSTLEIQRTEQGDSAMYLCASSLGSGGELFFGEGSRLTVL.

The chain is built from TRBV9 and TRBJ2-3; weak D call: TRBD2 (6 bases). V lost 0 bases, J lost 5 bases, and 16 bases lay in between. The CDR3 covers 16 residues. Per germline, CDR1 SGDLS and CDR2 YYNGEE. In DNA form, the CDR3 reads TGTGCCAGCAGCGTAGTGCCCCGGGAGACTAGAGATACGCAGTATTTT. Translating it yields CASSVVPRETRDTQYF. Drawing the rest from reference TRBV9 and TRBJ2-3, the complete variable domain is DSGVTQTPKHLITATGQRVTLRCSPRSGDLSVYWYQQSLDQGLQFLIQYYNGEERAKGNILERFSAQQFPDLHSELNLSSLELGDSALYFCASSVVPRETRDTQYFGPGTRLTVL.

The rearrangement uses TRBV15 and TRBJ1-2; 9 nucleotides line up with TRBD1. The CDR3 sequence is 14 residues long. Germline V gene sequence: CDR1 LNHNV, CDR2 YYDKDF (reference sequence). V trimming: 5 bases; J trimming: 4 bases; junction bases outside the gene matches: 5. CDR3 loop: CATSWTGVGYGYTF. The CDR3 DNA follows: TGTGCCACCAGCTGGACAGGGGTGGGCTATGGCTACACCTTC.

J is TRBJ2-2 and V is TRBV23-1, with D possibly matching TRBD1 (5 bases). TRBV23-1 has ORF status, its function being uncertain. This CDR3 has 18 amino acids. Deletions cut 4 bases from V and 1 base from J, with 19 bases between. In nucleotides, the CDR3 is TGCGCCAGCAGTCCTCCGTTCAGGGTGGGCAGGAACACCGGGGAGCTGTTTTTT. It codes for CASSPPFRVGRNTGELFF.

The chain combines TRBV4-3 with TRBJ2-3; TRBD1 aligns across 7 bases. This CDR3 comprises 16 residues. Per the germline V gene, CDR1 is LGHNA and CDR2 is YSLEER. V lost 0 bases to trimming and J lost 4 bases; unmatched junction nucleotides: 7. CDR3 coding DNA: TGCGCCAGCAGCCAAGATCACTTAGGGGGCGCAGATACGCAGTATTTT. The encoded protein is CASSQDHLGGADTQYF.

Remarks on this clone: This CDR3 is also generated by other DNA sequences in the sample. The V and J genes are TRBV5-1 and TRBJ2-7; 9 nucleotides agree with TRBD1. Germline CDR1 is SGHRS and CDR2 is YFSETQ. The length of the CDR3 is 14 residues. Germline trimming cut 2 bases from V and 3 bases from J; bases unmatched to any gene: 3. CDR3 DNA sequence: TGCGCCAGCAGCTTAGTGGGACAGGGCTACGAGCAGTACTTC. Translation: CASSLVGQGYEQYF.

The CDR3 nucleotides are TGTGCCAGTAGTATCTCTTCTTACAGGGGAATATCCTATGGCTACACCTTC. It codes for CASSISSYRGISYGYTF. The gene calls are TRBV19 and TRBJ1-2, with 7 bases matching TRBD1. The trim removed 3 bases at V and 4 bases at J, leaving 14 bases unmatched. The CDR3 length is 17 residues. The germline CDR1 and CDR2 sequences are LNHDA and SQIVND (reference sequence).

In DNA form, the CDR3 reads TGTGCCAGCAGTTTAGTGCGGGGTGGGGATACGCAGTATTTT. It translates to CASSLVRGGDTQYF. The chain links TRBV27 to TRBJ2-3; possibly TRBD2 for D (6 bases). V was cut by 2 bases and J by 6 bases, with 12 bases left in between. Germline V CDR1 and CDR2: MNHEY, SMNVEV (reference sequence). The CDR3 consists of 14 residues.

This sequence joins TRBV5-1 and TRBJ2-1; tentative D call: TRBD2 (6 bases). V gave up 0 bases and J gave up 9 bases, with 10 bases separating them. Per germline, CDR1 SGHRS and CDR2 YFSETQ. The CDR3 runs to 13 residues. The CDR3: CASSLVTGGEQFF. The DNA of the CDR3 is TGCGCCAGCAGCTTGGTAACCGGGGGTGAGCAGTTCTTC.